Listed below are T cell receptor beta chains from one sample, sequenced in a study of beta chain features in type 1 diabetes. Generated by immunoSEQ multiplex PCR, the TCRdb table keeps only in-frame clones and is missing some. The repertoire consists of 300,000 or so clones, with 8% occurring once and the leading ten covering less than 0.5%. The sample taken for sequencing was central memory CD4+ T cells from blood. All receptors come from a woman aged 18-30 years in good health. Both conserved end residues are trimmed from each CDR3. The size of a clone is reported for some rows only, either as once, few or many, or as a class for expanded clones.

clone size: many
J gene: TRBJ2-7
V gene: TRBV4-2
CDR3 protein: ASSQDLRGFGSYEQY

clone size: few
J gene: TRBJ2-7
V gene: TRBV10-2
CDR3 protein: ASAIVGYEQY

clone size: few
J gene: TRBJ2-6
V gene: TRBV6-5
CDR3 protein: ASSHLSGANVLT

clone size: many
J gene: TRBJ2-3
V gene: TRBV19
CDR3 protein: ASSGTSDTQY

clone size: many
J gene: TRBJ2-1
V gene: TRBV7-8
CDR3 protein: ASRGLAGGRSSYNEQF

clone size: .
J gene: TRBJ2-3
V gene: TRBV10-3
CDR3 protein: AIRATDTDTQY

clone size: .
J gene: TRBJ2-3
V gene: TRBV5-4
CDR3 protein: ASSPPLAGAADTQY

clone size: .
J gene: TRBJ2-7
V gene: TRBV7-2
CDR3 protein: ASSLHRTYEQY

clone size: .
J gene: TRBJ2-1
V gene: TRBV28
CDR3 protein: ASSLGVGGTGVNEQF

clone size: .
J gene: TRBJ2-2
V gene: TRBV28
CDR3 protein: ASSPSQGSNTGELF

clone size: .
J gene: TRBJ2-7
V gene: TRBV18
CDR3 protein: ASSPPASAEQY

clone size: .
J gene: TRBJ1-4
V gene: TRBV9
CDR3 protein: ASSQGTLNEKLF

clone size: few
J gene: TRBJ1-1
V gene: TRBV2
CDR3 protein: ASSAETNTEAF

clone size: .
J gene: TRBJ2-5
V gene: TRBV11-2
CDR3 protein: ASSLFEQETQY

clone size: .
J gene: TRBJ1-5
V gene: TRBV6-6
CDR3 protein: ASYDQYRVNQPQH

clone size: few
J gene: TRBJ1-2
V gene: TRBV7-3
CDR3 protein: ASSLNAVEGSYGYT